The present T cell receptor (beta chain) was sequenced within a study of shared clonotypes between healthy human individuals. The germline V gene encodes CDR1 SGHRS and CDR2 YFSETQ. This CDR3 has 13 residues. V lost 1 base and J lost 5, with 6 bases in between. Using immunoSEQ multiplex PCR, the repertoire was profiled, and TCRdb retains in-frame clones only, with some absent. The repertoire includes some 350,000 clones, about 74% of them detected once, and 10% sits in the top ten. This clone was seen just once. This receptor was identified in a man aged 25-45 years in good health. Sequenced sample: memory CD4+ T cells sorted from blood. Regarding subset: CD45RA-negative fraction. This chain connects TRBV5-1 to TRBJ2-2; D is ambiguous. CDR3 sequence reads: CASSLSVTGELFF. The CDR3 nucleotides read TGCGCCAGCAGCTTGAGTGTGACCGGGGAGCTGTTTTTT.